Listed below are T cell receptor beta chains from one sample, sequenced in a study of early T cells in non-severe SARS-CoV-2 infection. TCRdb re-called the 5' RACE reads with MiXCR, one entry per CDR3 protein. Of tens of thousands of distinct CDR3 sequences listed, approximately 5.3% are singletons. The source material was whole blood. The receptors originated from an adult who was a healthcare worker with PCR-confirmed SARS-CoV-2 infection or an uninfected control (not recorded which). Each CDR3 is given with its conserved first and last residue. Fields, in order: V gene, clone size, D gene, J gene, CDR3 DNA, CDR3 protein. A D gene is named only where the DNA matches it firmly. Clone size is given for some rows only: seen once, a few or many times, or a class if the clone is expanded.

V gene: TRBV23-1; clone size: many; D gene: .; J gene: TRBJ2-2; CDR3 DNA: TGCGCCAGCAGTCAACTAGGGGATTCGTCCGGGGAGCTGTTTTTT; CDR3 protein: CASSQLGDSSGELFF
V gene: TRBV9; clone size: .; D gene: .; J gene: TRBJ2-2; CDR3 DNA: TGTGCCAGCAGCGTAGCAGGACAGCTCACCGGGGAGCTGTTTTTT; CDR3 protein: CASSVAGQLTGELFF
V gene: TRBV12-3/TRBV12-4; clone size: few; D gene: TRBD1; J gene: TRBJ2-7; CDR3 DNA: TGTGCCAGCAGTCCGATCGGGACAGGGTCCTACGAGCAGTACTTC; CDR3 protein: CASSPIGTGSYEQYF
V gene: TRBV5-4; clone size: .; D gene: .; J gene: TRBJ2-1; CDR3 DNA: TGTGCCAGCAGCCTTGGAGGGGCATTGGGCTCCTACAATGAGCAGTTCTTC; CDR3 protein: CASSLGGALGSYNEQFF
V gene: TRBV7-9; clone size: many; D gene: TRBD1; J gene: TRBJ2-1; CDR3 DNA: TGTGCCAGCAGCCCACGGACAGGAGGCTCCTACAATGAGCAGTTCTTC; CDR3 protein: CASSPRTGGSYNEQFF
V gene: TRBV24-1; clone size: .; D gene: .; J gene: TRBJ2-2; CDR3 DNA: TGTGCCACCAGTCGCCCAGGGGCGGACACCGGGGAGCTGTTTTTT; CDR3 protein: CATSRPGADTGELFF
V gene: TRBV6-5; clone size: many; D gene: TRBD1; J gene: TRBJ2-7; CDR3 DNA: TGTGCCAGCAGTTCCCAGGCGACAGGGTTCGAGCAGTACTTC; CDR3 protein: CASSSQATGFEQYF
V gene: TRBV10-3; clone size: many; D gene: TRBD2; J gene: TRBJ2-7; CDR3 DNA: TGTGCCATCAGTGCCACGGGAGGGTCGTCCTACGAGCAGTACTTC; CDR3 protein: CAISATGGSSYEQYF
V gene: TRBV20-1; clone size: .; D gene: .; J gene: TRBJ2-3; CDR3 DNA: TGCAGTGCTCCCCTAATACCGGGACCCCCGCATTTT; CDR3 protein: CSAPLIPGPPHF
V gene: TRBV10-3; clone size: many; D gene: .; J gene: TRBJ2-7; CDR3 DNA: TGTGCCATCAGGGGGGGAAACTACGAGCAGTACTTC; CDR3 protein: CAIRGGNYEQYF
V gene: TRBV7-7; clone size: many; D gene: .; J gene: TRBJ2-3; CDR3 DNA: TGTGCCAGCAGCTTATCTGGGGGCACAGATACGCAGTATTTT; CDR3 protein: CASSLSGGTDTQYF
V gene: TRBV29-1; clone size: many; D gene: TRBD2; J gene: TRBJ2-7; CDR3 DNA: TGCAGCGTGAATGGACTAGCGGGACACTACGAGCAGTACTTC; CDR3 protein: CSVNGLAGHYEQYF
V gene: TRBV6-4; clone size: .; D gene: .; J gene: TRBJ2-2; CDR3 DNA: .; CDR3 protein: CASSDSRVPGGTPGSCFF
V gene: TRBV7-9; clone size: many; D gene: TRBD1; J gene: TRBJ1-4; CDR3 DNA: TGTGCCAGCAGCTTCCGGGACAGTAATGAAAAACTGTTTTTT; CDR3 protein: CASSFRDSNEKLFF
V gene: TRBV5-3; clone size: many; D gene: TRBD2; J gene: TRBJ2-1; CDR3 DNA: TGTGCCAGAGCCGGGACTAGCGGGAGGAGCGATGAGCAGTTCTTC; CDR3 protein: CARAGTSGRSDEQFF
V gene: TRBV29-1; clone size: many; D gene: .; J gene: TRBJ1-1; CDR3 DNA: TGCAGCGTTTTTGACAGGTGGATCACTGAAGCTTTCTTT; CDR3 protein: CSVFDRWITEAFF
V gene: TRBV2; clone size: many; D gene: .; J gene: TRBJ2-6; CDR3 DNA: TGTGCCAGCAGTCCCACAGGAGCTGGGGCCAACGTCCTGACTTTC; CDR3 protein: CASSPTGAGANVLTF
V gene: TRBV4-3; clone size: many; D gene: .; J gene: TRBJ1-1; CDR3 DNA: TGCGCCAGCAGCCAAGAACAGGCATACACTGAAGCTTTCTTT; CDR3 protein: CASSQEQAYTEAFF
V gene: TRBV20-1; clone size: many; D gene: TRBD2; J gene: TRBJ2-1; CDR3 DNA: TGCAGTGCTAGAGGGACTAGCGCACACGGAGAGCAGTTCTTC; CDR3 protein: CSARGTSAHGEQFF
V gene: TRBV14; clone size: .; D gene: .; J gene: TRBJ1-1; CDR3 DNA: TGTGCCAGCAGCCCTCGACATGTGAACACTGAAGCTTTCTTT; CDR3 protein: CASSPRHVNTEAFF
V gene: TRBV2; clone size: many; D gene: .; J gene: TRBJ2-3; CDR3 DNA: TGTGCCAGCAATGCGGGGCGCACAGATACGCAGTATTTT; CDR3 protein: CASNAGRTDTQYF
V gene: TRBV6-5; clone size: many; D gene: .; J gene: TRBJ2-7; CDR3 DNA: TGTGCCAGCAGTTACGGCAGTAGTAGCCCATCCTACGAGCAGTACTTC; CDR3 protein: CASSYGSSSPSYEQYF
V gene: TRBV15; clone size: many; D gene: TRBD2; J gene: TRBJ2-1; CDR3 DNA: TGTGCCACCAGCAGGGGAGGGGCCTACAATGAGCAGTTCTTC; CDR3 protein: CATSRGGAYNEQFF
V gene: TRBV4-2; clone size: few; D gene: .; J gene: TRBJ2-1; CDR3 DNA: TGTGCCAGCAGCCAAGATCTCGGCTGGCGGAATGAGCAGTTCTTC; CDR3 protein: CASSQDLGWRNEQFF
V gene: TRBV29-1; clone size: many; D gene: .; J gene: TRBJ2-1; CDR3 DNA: TGCAGCGTTAGTTCCCCGGGTTGGCAGTTCTTC; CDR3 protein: CSVSSPGWQFF
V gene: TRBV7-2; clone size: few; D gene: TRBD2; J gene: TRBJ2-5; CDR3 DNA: TGTGCCAGCAGCCGCAGCGGGGGGGCAGAGACCCAGTACTTC; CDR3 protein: CASSRSGGAETQYF
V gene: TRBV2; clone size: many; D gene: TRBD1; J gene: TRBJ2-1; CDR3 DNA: TGTGCCAGCAGTGAACCGAGGGGGCCTTACAATGAGCAGTTCTTC; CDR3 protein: CASSEPRGPYNEQFF
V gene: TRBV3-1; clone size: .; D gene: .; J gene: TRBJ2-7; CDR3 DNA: TGTGCCAGCAGCCAAGACTCGCGGGTCACCTACGAGCAGTACTTC; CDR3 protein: CASSQDSRVTYEQYF
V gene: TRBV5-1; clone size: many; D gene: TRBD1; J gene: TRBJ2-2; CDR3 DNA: TGCGCCAGCAGCGTGGAACAGGGGGCGACCGGGGAGCTGTTTTTT; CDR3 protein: CASSVEQGATGELFF
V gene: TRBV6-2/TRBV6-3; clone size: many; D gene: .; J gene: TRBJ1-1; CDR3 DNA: TGTGCCAGCAGCACCGGGCGGGGCTGGCCCACTGAAGCTTTCTTT; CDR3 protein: CASSTGRGWPTEAFF
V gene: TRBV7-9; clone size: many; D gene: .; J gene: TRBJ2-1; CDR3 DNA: TGTGCCAGCAGCTTCGCAGCAGAAGAGCAGTTCTTC; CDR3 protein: CASSFAAEEQFF
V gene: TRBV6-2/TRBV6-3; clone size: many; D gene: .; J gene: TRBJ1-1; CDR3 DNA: TGTGCCAGCAGTCCCACCCGATCCGCAAACACTGAAGCTTTCTTT; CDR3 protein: CASSPTRSANTEAFF
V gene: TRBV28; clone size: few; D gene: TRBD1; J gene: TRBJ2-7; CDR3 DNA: TGTGCCAGCATCCAAGGGGGCGCCTACGAGCAGTACTTC; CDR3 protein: CASIQGGAYEQYF
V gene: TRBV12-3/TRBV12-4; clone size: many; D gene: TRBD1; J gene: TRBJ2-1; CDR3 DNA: TGTGCCAGCAGTCCCACTGGCAGGGGGCTTAATGAGCAGTTCTTC; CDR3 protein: CASSPTGRGLNEQFF
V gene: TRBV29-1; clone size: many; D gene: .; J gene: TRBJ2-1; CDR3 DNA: TGCAGCATTAAGCTACGCTACAATGAGCAGTTCTTC; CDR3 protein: CSIKLRYNEQFF
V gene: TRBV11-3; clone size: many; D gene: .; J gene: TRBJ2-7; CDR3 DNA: TGTGCCAGCAGCTTATTACGCCGATACGAGCAGTACTTC; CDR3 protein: CASSLLRRYEQYF
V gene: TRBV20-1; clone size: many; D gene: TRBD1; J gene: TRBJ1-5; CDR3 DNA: TGCAGTGCCAAAGAAAGACAGGGAGGTCCTCAGCCCCAGCATTTT; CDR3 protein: CSAKERQGGPQPQHF
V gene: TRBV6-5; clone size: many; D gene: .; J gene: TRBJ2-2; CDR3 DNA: TGTGCCAGCAACATCAGGGGGGAGGCCGGGGAGCTGTTTTTT; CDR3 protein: CASNIRGEAGELFF
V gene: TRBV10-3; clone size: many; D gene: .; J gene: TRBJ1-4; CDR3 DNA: TGTGCCATCAGTGAGGAGGAGGGGACTGAAAAACTGTTTTTT; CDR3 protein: CAISEEEGTEKLFF
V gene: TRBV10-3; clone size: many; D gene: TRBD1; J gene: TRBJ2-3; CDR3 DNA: TGTGCCATCAAAGCCGACAGGGGTACAGATACGCAGTATTTT; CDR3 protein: CAIKADRGTDTQYF
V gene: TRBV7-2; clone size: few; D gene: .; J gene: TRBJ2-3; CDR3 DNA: TGTGCCAGCAGCCCCCTAAGGGAGGGACAGCAAGTGTATTTT; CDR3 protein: CASSPLREGQQVYF
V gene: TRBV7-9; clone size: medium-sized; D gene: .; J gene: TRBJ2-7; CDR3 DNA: TGTGCCAGCAGCTCGGACAGAACCACAAAGGAAATCTACGAGCAGTACTTC; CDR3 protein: CASSSDRTTKEIYEQYF
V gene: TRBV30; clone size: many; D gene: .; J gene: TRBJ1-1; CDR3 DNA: TGTGCCTGGGGGGGCGGTTCCCCAAGCACTGAAGCTTTCTTT; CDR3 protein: CAWGGGSPSTEAFF
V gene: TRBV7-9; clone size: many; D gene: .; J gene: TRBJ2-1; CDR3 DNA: TGTGCCAGCAGCAGGGGGATTGGCGGGATTAGCTCCTACAATGAGCAGTTCTTC; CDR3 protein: CASSRGIGGISSYNEQFF
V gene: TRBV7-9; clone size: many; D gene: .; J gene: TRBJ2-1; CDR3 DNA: TGTGCCAGCAGCTTAGTTTTGGGGGGATCTGAGCAGTTCTTC; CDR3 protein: CASSLVLGGSEQFF
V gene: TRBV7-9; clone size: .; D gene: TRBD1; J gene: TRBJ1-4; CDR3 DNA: TGTGCCAGCAGAGCGGACAGGGTCGAAAAACTGTTTTTT; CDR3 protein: CASRADRVEKLFF
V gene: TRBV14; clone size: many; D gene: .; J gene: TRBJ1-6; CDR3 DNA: TGTGCCAGCAGACCCTATGAGGGCACCGATTCACCCCTCCACTTT; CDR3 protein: CASRPYEGTDSPLHF
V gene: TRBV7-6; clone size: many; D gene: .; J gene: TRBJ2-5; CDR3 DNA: TGTGCCAGCAGCTTAGTACAGGCGAGCCAAGAGACCCAGTACTTC; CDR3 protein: CASSLVQASQETQYF
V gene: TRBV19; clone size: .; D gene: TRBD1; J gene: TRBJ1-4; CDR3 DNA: TGTGCCAGTAGTATCAGGACAGGATCTATTGCTAATGAAAAACTGTTTTTT; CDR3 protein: CASSIRTGSIANEKLFF